This entry features one T cell receptor beta chain sequence. The antigen is unknown. The data belong to a study of cytomegalovirus exposure and HLA in healthy donors. Study-level results: With high specificity and sensitivity, the classifier reportedly diagnosed cytomegalovirus status. As confirmed in vitro, a few CMV-associated chains were specific for CMV antigens. According to an earlier analysis, most TCR beta V segments yielded productive rearrangements about 90% or about 30% of the time. Sequencing probably produced one cluster of sequence variants that were highly shared.

Germline V gene lookup returns CDR1 SNHLY and CDR2 FYNNEI. CDR3 size: 12 residues. Trimming shortened V by 4 bases and J by 4 bases, and 7 bases separated the two germline ends. The PCR had 60 Vbeta and 13 Jbeta primers. Only in-frame clones appear in the TCRdb table, and some are missing; sequencing was by immunoSEQ multiplex PCR. The repertoire has some 90,000 clones, roughly 80% of them found once; the top ten carry around 2%. The V gene is TRBV2, the J gene TRBJ1-1; no firm D call. The TCR originated in a boy aged 5-17 years in good health and CMV-seronegative. Sample: PBMCs. This CDR3 is CASSGRGTEAFF. The CDR3 DNA follows: TGTGCCAGCAGTGGAAGAGGCACTGAAGCTTTCTTT.